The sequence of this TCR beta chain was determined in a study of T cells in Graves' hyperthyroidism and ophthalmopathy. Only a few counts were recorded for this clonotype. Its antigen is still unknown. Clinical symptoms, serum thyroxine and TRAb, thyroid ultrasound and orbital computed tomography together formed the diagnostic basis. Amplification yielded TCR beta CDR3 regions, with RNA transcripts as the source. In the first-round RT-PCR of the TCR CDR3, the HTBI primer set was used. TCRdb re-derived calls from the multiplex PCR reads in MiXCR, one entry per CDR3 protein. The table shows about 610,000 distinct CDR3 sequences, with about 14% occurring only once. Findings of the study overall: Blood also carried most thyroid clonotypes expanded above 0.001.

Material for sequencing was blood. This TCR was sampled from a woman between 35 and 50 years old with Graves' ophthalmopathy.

The CDR3 sequence: CASSAGQVSYEQYF. The CDR3 DNA follows: TGTGCCAGTAGCGCGGGACAGGTCTCCTACGAGCAGTACTTC. This chain links TRBV19 with TRBJ2-7; 8 nucleotides match TRBD1. CDR3 length: 14 residues. V gave up 6 bases and J gave up 0 bases; unmatched junction bases: 4. Per the germline V gene, CDR1 is LNHDA and CDR2 is SQIVND (reference sequence).